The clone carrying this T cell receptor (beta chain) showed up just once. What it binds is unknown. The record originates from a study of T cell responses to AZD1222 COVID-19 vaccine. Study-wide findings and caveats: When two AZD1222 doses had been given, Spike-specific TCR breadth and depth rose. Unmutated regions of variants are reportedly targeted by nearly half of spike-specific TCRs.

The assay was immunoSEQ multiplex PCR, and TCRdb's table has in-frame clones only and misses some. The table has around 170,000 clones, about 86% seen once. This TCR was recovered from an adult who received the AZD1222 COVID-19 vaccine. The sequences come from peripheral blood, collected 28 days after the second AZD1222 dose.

CDR3 residues: CAWRISGWSYGYTF. CDR3 coding DNA: TGTGCCTGGAGAATCTCGGGTTGGAGCTATGGCTACACCTTC. The chain is built from TRBV30 and TRBJ1-2, with no clear D. The germline V gene encodes CDR1 GTSNPN and CDR2 SVGIG (reference sequence). This CDR3 has 14 residues. Trimming left V 3 bases short and J 4 bases short, with 15 bases between. Full variable domain (missing parts from reference TRBV30 and TRBJ1-2): SQTIHQWPATLVQPVGSPLSLECTVEGTSNPNLYWYRQAAGRGLQLLFYSVGIGQISSEVPQNLSASRPQDRQFILSSKKLLLSDSGFYLCAWRISGWSYGYTFGSGTRLTVV.